A selection of T cell receptor beta chains follows, all from one sample in a study of regulatory T cells in long-lasting Graves disease. TCRdb called the multiplex PCR reads again in MiXCR, with one record for every CDR3 protein. The table lists some 340,000 distinct CDR3 sequences, less than 30% of them singletons. Sequenced here: peripheral blood mononuclear cells (PBMCs), sampled when the disease was refractory, from a patient treated with antithyroid drugs. The source is a woman aged 40 to 50 with Graves disease. Both conserved end residues are part of each CDR3. A D gene is named only where the DNA matches it firmly. Clone size is given for some rows only: seen once, a few or many times, or a class if the clone is expanded.

V: TRBV2; D: NA; J: TRBJ2-5; size: many; DNA: TGTGCCAGCAGTGCCTACTGGGGGATCCAAGAGACCCAGTACTTC; CDR3: CASSAYWGIQETQYF
V: TRBV12-3/TRBV12-4; D: NA; J: TRBJ2-2; size: many; DNA: TGTGCCAGCAGGGCCATTAGGGGGACCGGGGAGCTGTTTTTT; CDR3: CASRAIRGTGELFF
V: TRBV10-3; D: NA; J: TRBJ2-7; size: NA; DNA: TGTGCCATCAATGGTCCCGACTACGGGCAGTACTTC; CDR3: CAINGPDYGQYF
V: TRBV19; D: TRBD1; J: TRBJ1-1; size: many; DNA: TGTGCCAGTAGTGCCGGACAGGGTGTCTCTGAAGCTTTCTTT; CDR3: CASSAGQGVSEAFF
V: TRBV7-6; D: TRBD1; J: TRBJ2-2; size: few; DNA: TGTGCCAGCAGCCGCGCCGCAGGGGGTATTACCGGGGAGCTGTTTTTT; CDR3: CASSRAAGGITGELFF
V: TRBV5-1; D: TRBD1; J: TRBJ2-2; size: NA; DNA: TGCGCCAGCAGCCCCCGCTGGACAGGGAACACCGGGGAGCTGTTTTTT; CDR3: CASSPRWTGNTGELFF
V: TRBV3-1; D: NA; J: TRBJ1-1; size: NA; DNA: TGTGCCAGCAGCCGCACAGGGACTCGGGCTTCCTTT; CDR3: CASSRTGTRASF
V: TRBV10-3; D: TRBD1; J: TRBJ2-7; size: few; DNA: TGTGCCATCAGTAGGGGCACAGGGGGCAGCGAGCAGTACTTC; CDR3: CAISRGTGGSEQYF
V: TRBV7-3; D: NA; J: TRBJ2-6; size: NA; DNA: TGTGCCAGCAGCTTACCGGGGACTGGGGCCAACGTCCTGACTTTC; CDR3: CASSLPGTGANVLTF
V: TRBV3-1; D: NA; J: TRBJ2-2; size: NA; DNA: TGTGCCACTTCAAAAGAGGGCAACACCGGGGAGCTGTTTTTT; CDR3: CATSKEGNTGELFF
V: TRBV5-1; D: NA; J: TRBJ2-7; size: NA; DNA: TGCGCCAGCAGCTTGGAGGCTGGGGGGTTCAGGGACGAGCAGTACTTC; CDR3: CASSLEAGGFRDEQYF
V: TRBV27; D: NA; J: TRBJ1-1; size: many; DNA: TGTGCCAGCAGTTTAAGGGGAGTGAAGGAAGCTTTCTTT; CDR3: CASSLRGVKEAFF
V: TRBV5-1; D: TRBD2; J: TRBJ2-5; size: NA; DNA: TGCGCCAGCAGCCTCGGGACTAGCTGGACCCAGTACTTC; CDR3: CASSLGTSWTQYF
V: TRBV4-1; D: NA; J: TRBJ2-1; size: NA; DNA: TGCGCCAGCAGCCAAGATTTATATGAGCAGTTCTTC; CDR3: CASSQDLYEQFF
V: TRBV5-1; D: NA; J: TRBJ2-7; size: NA; DNA: TGCGCCAGCAGCTTCCGGACATTGTACGAGCAGTACTTC; CDR3: CASSFRTLYEQYF
V: TRBV20-1; D: NA; J: TRBJ1-5; size: many; DNA: TGCAGTGCTAGAGCCCATCCTAGCAATCAGCCCCAGCATTTT; CDR3: CSARAHPSNQPQHF
V: TRBV11-2; D: NA; J: TRBJ2-3; size: NA; DNA: TGTGCCAGCAGCTTAGGGTTGAGCGGTTCAGATACGCAGTATTTT; CDR3: CASSLGLSGSDTQYF
V: TRBV18; D: NA; J: TRBJ2-4; size: NA; DNA: TGTGCCAGCTCCATCAGGGATGCCAAAAACATTCAGTACTTC; CDR3: CASSIRDAKNIQYF
V: TRBV5-1; D: NA; J: TRBJ1-6; size: NA; DNA: TGCGCCAGCAGCTTACCTAGGGGTTGGAATTCACCCCTCCACTTT; CDR3: CASSLPRGWNSPLHF
V: TRBV3-1; D: NA; J: TRBJ2-5; size: few; DNA: TGTGCCAGCAGCCTTGGGAGCGGCCCGGGGAAGACCCAGTACTTC; CDR3: CASSLGSGPGKTQYF
V: TRBV12-3/TRBV12-4; D: TRBD2; J: TRBJ2-7; size: NA; DNA: TGCGCCAGCAGCCAAGGACCGCACAGACTAGCGGCAACCTACGAGCAGTACTTC; CDR3: CASSQGPHRLAATYEQYF
V: TRBV28; D: TRBD1; J: TRBJ2-7; size: many; DNA: TGTGCCAGCAGTTCTCCCGGGACAGGGGGATACGAGCAGTACTTC; CDR3: CASSSPGTGGYEQYF
V: TRBV28; D: TRBD2; J: TRBJ2-1; size: few; DNA: TGTGCCAGCAGGGCGCGGCGGGAGGCCACCGGGGAGCAGTTCTTC; CDR3: CASRARREATGEQFF
V: TRBV20-1; D: NA; J: TRBJ2-7; size: many; DNA: TGCAGTGCCACCCTGTTCCGTGGGTCCAGCTCCTACGAGCAGTACTTC; CDR3: CSATLFRGSSSYEQYF
V: TRBV12-3/TRBV12-4; D: NA; J: TRBJ1-3; size: few; DNA: TGTGCCAGCAGAAGAAAAATCCCGGACATAGATGGAAACACCATATATTTT; CDR3: CASRRKIPDIDGNTIYF
V: TRBV10-1; D: NA; J: TRBJ2-7; size: NA; DNA: TGCGCCAGCAGCGAGGACGGCTACGAGCAGTACTTC; CDR3: CASSEDGYEQYF
V: TRBV7-2; D: TRBD1; J: TRBJ2-5; size: NA; DNA: TGTGCCAGCAGTTCTCGGGGGTCTGGGACAGGGGGTTTCCAAGAGACCCAGTACTTC; CDR3: CASSSRGSGTGGFQETQYF
V: TRBV6-1; D: NA; J: TRBJ2-6; size: few; DNA: TGTGCCAGCAGCCCAAGGGGCTCTGGGGCCAACGTCCTGACTTTC; CDR3: CASSPRGSGANVLTF
V: TRBV20-1; D: TRBD2; J: TRBJ2-7; size: few; DNA: TGCAGTGCTAGAGATCAGCGGGAGGGGTACGAGCAGTACTTC; CDR3: CSARDQREGYEQYF
V: TRBV2; D: NA; J: TRBJ2-5; size: NA; DNA: TGTGCCAGCAGGGCGGTGGGAGAGACCCAGTACTTC; CDR3: CASRAVGETQYF
V: TRBV9; D: NA; J: TRBJ2-1; size: NA; DNA: TGTGCCAGCAGCGCCGGGACTGAGAATGAGCAGTTCTTC; CDR3: CASSAGTENEQFF
V: TRBV6-4; D: TRBD2; J: TRBJ2-7; size: NA; DNA: TGTGCCAGCAGTGGAAGCGGGAACTCAAACTACGAGCAGTACTTC; CDR3: CASSGSGNSNYEQYF
V: TRBV10-3; D: TRBD1; J: TRBJ2-7; size: many; DNA: TGTGCCATCAGTGGTAAAGGGGGCGCGTACGAGCAGTACTTC; CDR3: CAISGKGGAYEQYF
V: TRBV20-1; D: TRBD2; J: TRBJ2-2; size: NA; DNA: TGCAGTGCTGCAACTCCCGGACTAGCGCCCGGGGAGCTGTTTTTT; CDR3: CSAATPGLAPGELFF
V: TRBV11-2; D: NA; J: TRBJ1-1; size: many; DNA: TGTGCCAGCAGTTACCGTCGGAACGCTGAAGCTTTCTTT; CDR3: CASSYRRNAEAFF
V: TRBV7-9; D: NA; J: TRBJ2-7; size: NA; DNA: TGTGCCAGCAGCTTAGCGCTCGACGAGCAGTACTTC; CDR3: CASSLALDEQYF
V: TRBV2; D: NA; J: TRBJ2-1; size: few; DNA: TGTGCCAGCAGTGATGGGGACTTGCCTAACAATGAGCAGTTCTTC; CDR3: CASSDGDLPNNEQFF
V: TRBV19; D: NA; J: TRBJ1-1; size: few; DNA: TGTGCCAGTAGAAATGCGCCCGGGCAGAGGTCTGAAGCTTTCTTT; CDR3: CASRNAPGQRSEAFF
V: TRBV15; D: NA; J: TRBJ1-2; size: many; DNA: TGTGCCACCAGCCCGCGTACGTCCCGCCGCGAAAATGGCTACACCTTC; CDR3: CATSPRTSRRENGYTF
V: TRBV20-1; D: NA; J: TRBJ1-4; size: NA; DNA: TGCAGTGCTAGCTCCGGGAGGCCCCTCGAAAAACTGTTTTTT; CDR3: CSASSGRPLEKLFF
V: TRBV19; D: TRBD2; J: TRBJ2-2; size: few; DNA: TGTGCCAGTAGTCTGGTCGGCGTGCTAGCGGGAGGGCCAGGGACCGGGGAGCTGTTTTTT; CDR3: CASSLVGVLAGGPGTGELFF
V: TRBV10-1; D: TRBD2; J: TRBJ2-3; size: NA; DNA: TGCGCCAGCAGTGCGCTGACTAGCAGGGATACGCAGTATTTT; CDR3: CASSALTSRDTQYF
V: TRBV5-4; D: NA; J: TRBJ2-1; size: NA; DNA: TGTGCCAGCAGCTGGGTGGTGGCTAGCGACTCCAATGAGCAGTTCTTC; CDR3: CASSWVVASDSNEQFF
V: TRBV27; D: TRBD1; J: TRBJ1-2; size: once; DNA: TGTGCCAGCAGCCCCGGGACAGGGGTTGGATGTGGCTACACCTTC; CDR3: CASSPGTGVGCGYTF
V: TRBV28; D: NA; J: TRBJ1-4; size: many; DNA: NA; CDR3: CASSSQGKGVKNCFF
V: TRBV6-5; D: NA; J: TRBJ1-1; size: NA; DNA: TGTGCCAGCAGTTACCGGCCACCGGGGGCAGGCACTGAAGCTTTCTTT; CDR3: CASSYRPPGAGTEAFF
V: TRBV3-1; D: NA; J: TRBJ2-5; size: NA; DNA: TGTGCCAGCAGCCAAGTCCAGGGGCCACAAGAGACCCAGTACTTC; CDR3: CASSQVQGPQETQYF
V: TRBV12-3/TRBV12-4; D: NA; J: TRBJ2-2; size: many; DNA: TGTGCCAGCAAACGCTCGGGACAGAACACCGGGGAGCTGTTTTTT; CDR3: CASKRSGQNTGELFF
V: TRBV7-3; D: TRBD2; J: TRBJ2-5; size: once; DNA: TGTGCCAGCAGCCCTAGCGGGGAAGAGACCCAGTACTTC; CDR3: CASSPSGEETQYF